The 22 T cell receptor beta chains below come from one sample, sequenced in a study of shared T cell receptors in the human thymus. The protocol was immunoSEQ multiplex PCR, while the TCRdb copy is restricted to in-frame clones and leaves out a portion. Found here are approximately 490,000 clones, approximately 80% of them singletons; the top ten hold more than 0.01%. These data were likewise used in another study, on human thymus T cells.

What was sequenced was thymocytes. These receptors originate from a boy under two years old with a congenital heart defect.

The chain links TRBV30 to TRBJ2-7; 9 nucleotides line up with TRBD2. The CDR3 has 17 residues. The ends lost 4 bases at V and 4 bases at J; junction bases unmatched: 17. Germline loops: CDR1 GTSNPN, CDR2 SVGIG (reference sequence). CDR3 protein: CAWTTWMGLAGEYEQYF. The CDR3 bases are TGTGCCTGGACCACCTGGATGGGTTTAGCGGGGGAGTACGAGCAGTACTTC.

The chain couples TRBV30 to TRBJ1-1, with D possibly TRBD1 on 6 matching bases. Trimming took 5 bases from V and 4 from J, leaving 26 bases between them. CDR3 length equals 17 residues. Germline loops: CDR1 GTSNPN, CDR2 SVGIG (reference sequence). The CDR3 sequence: CAWAPRIQGFRTTEAFF. CDR3 DNA: TGTGCCTGGGCCCCACGTATCCAGGGGTTCAGGACCACTGAAGCTTTCTTT.

V gene TRBV7-2 combines with J gene TRBJ2-1; 7 positions agree with TRBD2. Looked up from germline, CDR1 is SGHTA and CDR2 is FQGNSA. V dropped 5 bases and J dropped 8; count of bases not matched to a gene: 9. This CDR3 spans 14 amino acids. The CDR3 region has the DNA TGTGCCAGCAGCCCCAGGACTAGGCAAGATGAGCAGTTCTTC. As protein: CASSPRTRQDEQFF. The full variable domain, its missing parts supplied by reference TRBV7-2 and TRBJ2-1, is GAGVSQSPSNKVTEKGKDVELRCDPISGHTALYWYRQSLGQGLEFLIYFQGNSAPDKSGLPSDRFSAERTGGSVSTLTIQRTQQEDSAVYLCASSPRTRQDEQFFGPGTRLTVL.

This chain joins TRBV19 and TRBJ2-3, with TRBD1 identical over 12 bases. Germline V gene sequence: CDR1 LNHDA, CDR2 SQIVND (reference sequence). The CDR3 totals 16 residues. The J segment lost 2 bases and the V segment lost 5 bases, leaving 5 bases of the junction unmatched. In nucleotides, the CDR3 is TGTGCCAGTAGTGGACCGGGACAGGGGGCCACAGATACGCAGTATTTT. This gives the protein CASSGPGQGATDTQYF.

The gene calls are TRBV15 and TRBJ2-4, with D possibly matching TRBD1 (6 bases). The germline CDR1 and CDR2 sequences are LNHNV and YYDKDF (reference sequence). Trimming removed 1 base at V and 7 bases at J, with 20 bases between. There are 17 residues in the CDR3. CDR3 sequence reads: CATSRVGRRGKRNIQYF. The DNA of the CDR3 is TGTGCCACCAGCAGAGTCGGCCGAAGGGGGAAACGGAACATTCAGTACTTC. The complete variable domain, with remaining parts taken from reference TRBV15 and TRBJ2-4, reads DAMVIQNPRYQVTQFGKPVTLSCSQTLNHNVMYWYQQKSSQAPKLLFHYYDKDFNNEADTPDNFQSRRPNTSFCFLDIRSPGLGDTAMYLCATSRVGRRGKRNIQYFGAGTRLSVL.

This clone was detected only once. The chain couples TRBV4-3 to TRBJ2-1; TRBD2 matches at 7 bases. Trimming cost V 0 bases and J 3 bases; bases outside gene matches: 8. CDR3 length: 17 amino acids. Germline lookup yields CDR1 LGHNA and CDR2 YSLEER. The chain's CDR3 is CASSQDDTSAYYNEQFF. The CDR3, as DNA: TGCGCCAGCAGCCAAGACGACACTAGCGCCTACTACAATGAGCAGTTCTTC.

The genes are TRBV10-3 and TRBJ2-7, with D possibly being TRBD2 (5 bases). Trimming stripped 10 bases from V and 4 bases from J, with 17 bases between. Germline V CDR1 and CDR2: ENHRY, SYGVKD. The CDR3 is 13 residues long. The CDR3 bases are TGTGCCACCCGTGCCTCAGGACTGTACGAGCAGTACTTC. This sequence encodes CATRASGLYEQYF.

This rearrangement joins TRBV13 to TRBJ2-7; TRBD1 aligns across 11 bases. Germline values: CDR1 PRHDT, CDR2 FYEKMQ (reference sequence). After removal of 0 bases from V and 4 bases from J, the junction contained 2 bases not matched to a gene. This CDR3 spans 15 amino acids. The CDR3 sequence: CASSLGGQGAYEQYF. In DNA, the CDR3 is TGTGCCAGCAGCTTAGGTGGACAGGGGGCGTACGAGCAGTACTTC.

In this sample, this clone turned up a few times. The chain has TRBV15 and TRBJ2-7, with 14 positions matching TRBD2. Germline V gives CDR1 LNHNV, CDR2 YYDKDF (reference sequence). The CDR3 is 19 residues long. J gave up 2 bases and V 4 bases, and 13 bases lay outside the gene matches. The CDR3 protein is CATSNGTAGLAGGTYEQYF. The CDR3 DNA reads TGTGCCACCAGCAATGGGACCGCTGGACTAGCGGGAGGAACCTACGAGCAGTACTTC.

The genes are TRBV9 and TRBJ2-3, with 11 bases that match TRBD2. This CDR3 comprises 16 residues. Germline CDR1 is SGDLS and CDR2 is YYNGEE. The trim removed 4 bases at V and 4 bases at J, leaving 8 bases unmatched. The CDR3 nucleotides are TGTGCCAGCAGCACTTGGGGACTAGCGGTTTCAGATACGCAGTATTTT. Translating gives CASSTWGLAVSDTQYF.

A few counts support this clone. This rearrangement joins TRBV19 to TRBJ1-2; 7 bases agree with TRBD1. CDR3 length: 15 residues. Trimming removed 3 bases from V and 4 bases from J; junction bases left unmatched: 8. Germline values: CDR1 LNHDA, CDR2 SQIVND (reference sequence). CDR3 nucleotide sequence: TGTGCCAGTAGTATGTCCGGACAGGTTCTCTATGGCTACACCTTC. It yields the protein CASSMSGQVLYGYTF.

V and J are TRBV15 and TRBJ2-1; 8 bases fit TRBD2. The CDR3 is made up of 17 amino acids. Germline V gene data show CDR1 as LNHNV and CDR2 as YYDKDF (reference sequence). J gave up 7 bases and V 0 bases, and 11 bases lay outside the gene matches. CDR3 coding DNA: TGTGCCACCAGCAGAGACAGGGCCGGACTAGCTTGGAATGAGCAGTTCTTC. Translation: CATSRDRAGLAWNEQFF.

This clone was seen more than once but under ten times. V and J are TRBV5-4 and TRBJ2-6; maybe TRBD2 (5 bases). The CDR3 extends over 15 amino acids. V lost 4 bases to trimming and J lost 2 bases, with 10 bases between them. Germline CDR1 reads SGHNT; CDR2 reads YYREEE (reference sequence). In DNA, the CDR3 is TGTGCCAGCAGCCTAACTAGGGCTGGGGCCAACGTCCTGACTTTC. Translating it yields CASSLTRAGANVLTF.

This chain links TRBV13 with TRBJ2-3; D is perhaps TRBD2 (7 bases). The CDR3 length is 21 residues. V was cut by 5 bases and J by 0 bases, with 30 bases left in between. CDR1 PRHDT and CDR2 FYEKMQ come from the germline V gene (reference sequence). The DNA of the CDR3 is TGTGCCAGCAGCCCCTGCAGGGGTGGCAGCGGGGACAACAGAAGCACAGATACGCAGTATTTT. Its protein product is CASSPCRGGSGDNRSTDTQYF.

The chain uses TRBV4-3 and TRBJ2-7; TRBD1 matches at 9 bases. CDR3 length equals 14 residues. The junction had 6 bases not matched to a gene; V was cut back by 0 bases and J by 9 bases. Germline V CDR1 and CDR2: LGHNA, YSLEER. For the CDR3, the DNA is TGCGCCAGCAGCCAAGATCGGGGGACAGGGATGCAGTACTTC. It is translated as CASSQDRGTGMQYF.

The chain recombines TRBV4-3 with TRBJ2-7; possible D gene TRBD2, 5 bases. CDR1 and CDR2 (germline): LGHNA, YSLEER. With 1 base removed from V and 1 base from J, the gap between germline ends came to 8 bases. This CDR3 is built from 14 residues. CDR3 protein: CASSQGERSYEQYF. The CDR3 DNA reads TGCGCCAGCAGCCAAGGGGAGCGGTCCTACGAGCAGTACTTC.

V gene TRBV30 combines with J gene TRBJ2-3, with 10 bases that match TRBD2. The germline V gene has CDR1 GTSNPN and CDR2 SVGIG (reference sequence). The junction had 12 bases not matched to a gene; V was cut back by 5 bases and J by 4 bases. This CDR3 is 16 amino acids long. Written as DNA, the CDR3 is TGTGCCTGGGGACGGTGGGCTAGCGGGAGTCCAGATACGCAGTATTTT. Translated, it gives CAWGRWASGSPDTQYF.

This chain connects TRBV7-6 to TRBJ2-7; TRBD1 aligns across 8 bases. Germline loops: CDR1 SGHVS, CDR2 FNYEAQ. The CDR3 consists of 16 residues. Trimming took 1 base from V and 2 from J; bases not matched to a gene: 7. The CDR3 DNA reads as TGTGCCAGCAGCTTAGTCCCCGACAGGGGAGCCTACGAGCAGTACTTC. Translating it yields CASSLVPDRGAYEQYF.

The chain combines TRBV5-1 with TRBJ2-7, with D possibly matching TRBD2 (6 bases). This CDR3 spans 13 amino acids. CDR1 and CDR2 from the germline V gene are SGHRS and YFSETQ. Deletions cut 3 bases from V and 4 bases from J, with 11 bases between. Written as DNA, the CDR3 is TGCGCCAGCAGCTCCGGGGGTCAATACGAGCAGTACTTC. Translated: CASSSGGQYEQYF.

This clone was picked up a small number of times. The J gene is TRBJ2-7, the V gene TRBV28; D is possibly TRBD1 (6 bases). The germline gives CDR1 MDHEN, CDR2 SYDVKM. The CDR3 runs to 15 residues. Trimming removed 6 bases at V and 3 bases at J, with 18 bases between. The CDR3, as DNA: TGTGCCAGCAGCCTTTTGGGGTTGGACAGCTACGAGCAGTACTTC. It specifies CASSLLGLDSYEQYF.

This clone was observed a single time. V gene TRBV27 combines with J gene TRBJ2-7; 8 nucleotides line up with TRBD2. Germline CDR1 is MNHEY and CDR2 is SMNVEV (reference sequence). Trimming took 1 base from V and 2 from J; bases not matched to a gene: 16. CDR3 length equals 19 residues. The CDR3 sequence is CASSLLERENGTTTYEQYF. The CDR3, as DNA: TGTGCCAGCAGTTTATTGGAGCGGGAGAACGGAACGACCACCTACGAGCAGTACTTC.

The chain links TRBV27 to TRBJ2-3, with 11 bases aligning to TRBD2. From germline, CDR1 is MNHEY and CDR2 SMNVEV (reference sequence). CDR3 size: 15 residues. J lost 1 base, V lost 6 bases, and 3 bases had no gene match. CDR3 sequence reads: CASRLSGRGTDTQYF. Here the CDR3 DNA reads TGTGCCAGCAGACTTAGCGGGAGGGGCACAGATACGCAGTATTTT.